This record looks at one T cell receptor beta chain sequence and its context. Sequencing used immunoSEQ multiplex PCR; TCRdb keeps in-frame clones, though not all of them. This sample carries about 32,000 clones, under 90% of them seen once, and the ten largest clones take 18%. The entry originates in a study of OX40 agonist ivuxolimab in advanced cancers. As for the study in general: With ivuxolimab, an agonistic anti-OX40 (CD134) antibody, patients were treated.

Patients with autoimmune history or systemic immunosuppression were excluded. This CDR3 has 17 amino acids. The V gene end was trimmed by 5 bases and the J gene end by 2 bases; junction bases not matched to a gene: 6. Germline V gene lookup returns CDR1 MNHEY and CDR2 SMNVEV (reference sequence). The sequence was obtained from an adult with an advanced solid tumor such as melanoma, head and neck, liver or kidney cancer. The V call is TRBV27, the J call TRBJ2-1, with TRBD2 matching over 13 bases. This specimen was CD4+ or CD8+ T cells sorted from blood, taken in a trial of the OX40 agonist ivuxolimab. CDR3 nucleotide sequence: TGTGCCAGCAGTCCGGGACTAGCGGGAAACCCCTACAATGAGCAGTTCTTC. Its translation is CASSPGLAGNPYNEQFF.